This TCR beta chain was observed in a study of blood T cell repertoires in COVID-19. At the level of the study: Italy, Spain and the United States were the sources of the convalescent and acute COVID-19 samples. The cDNA or gDNA used as material had been derived from T cells, B-cell-depleted T cells, or PBMCs.

V gave up 4 bases and J gave up 7 bases; unmatched junction bases: 18. CDR1 is SGHRS, CDR2 YFSETQ, per germline. The CDR3 is 19 residues long. Original analysis: From reference gene primer amplification, estimates of nucleated cell counts were derived. The data were produced by immunoSEQ multiplex PCR, yet TCRdb's version contains in-frame clones alone and is incomplete. That table supplies the V and J calls and clone size; D and trimming were determined from the DNA. Found here are 70,000 to 85,000 clones, about 92% of them singletons; the top ten hold roughly a tenth. The chain employs TRBV5-1 and TRBJ2-1, with 12 bases matching TRBD1. Sequenced input: peripheral blood. The clonotype comes from a human donor in a cohort sampled during active COVID-19. CDR3: CASSPETFVVGQGANEQFF. The CDR3 region has the DNA TGCGCCAGCAGCCCGGAGACTTTTGTTGTGGGACAGGGGGCAAATGAGCAGTTCTTC.